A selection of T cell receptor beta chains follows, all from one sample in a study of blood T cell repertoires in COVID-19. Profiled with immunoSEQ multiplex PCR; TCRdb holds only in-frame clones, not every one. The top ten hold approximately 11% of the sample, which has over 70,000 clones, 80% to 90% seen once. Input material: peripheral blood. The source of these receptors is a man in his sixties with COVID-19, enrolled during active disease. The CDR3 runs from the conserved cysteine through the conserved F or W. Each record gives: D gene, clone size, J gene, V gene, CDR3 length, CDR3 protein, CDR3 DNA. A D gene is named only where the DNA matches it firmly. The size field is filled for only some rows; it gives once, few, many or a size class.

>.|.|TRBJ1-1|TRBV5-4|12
CAMDTVNTEAFF
TGTGCCATGGACACCGTGAACACTGAAGCTTTCTTT
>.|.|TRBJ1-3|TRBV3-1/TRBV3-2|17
CASSQEYREIVGNTIYF
TGTGCCAGCAGCCAAGAGTACAGAGAGATTGTCGGTAACACCATATATTTT
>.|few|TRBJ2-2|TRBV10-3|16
CAITPARLRDTGELFF
TGTGCCATCACCCCTGCACGGTTGCGGGACACCGGGGAGCTGTTTTTT
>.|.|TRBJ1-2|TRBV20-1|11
CSARMSTSYTF
TGCAGTGCTAGAATGTCAACTTCTTACACCTTC
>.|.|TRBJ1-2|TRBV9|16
CASSALVSFGGKGYTF
TGTGCCAGCAGCGCACTCGTCTCCTTTGGGGGGAAGGGCTACACCTTC
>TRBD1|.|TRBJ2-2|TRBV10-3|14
CAILGQGSTGELFF
TGTGCCATCTTGGGACAGGGGTCCACCGGGGAGCTGTTTTTT
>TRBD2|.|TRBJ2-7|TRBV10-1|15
CASSEGSGGRYEQYF
TGCGCCAGCAGTGAAGGTAGCGGGGGTCGTTACGAGCAGTACTTC
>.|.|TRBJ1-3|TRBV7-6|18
CASSLNMGSGDAGNTIYF
TGTGCCAGCAGCTTAAACATGGGGTCGGGAGATGCTGGAAACACCATATATTTT
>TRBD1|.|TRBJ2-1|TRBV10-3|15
CAISPGQGTSNEQFF
TGTGCCATCAGCCCCGGACAGGGGACCTCCAATGAGCAGTTCTTC
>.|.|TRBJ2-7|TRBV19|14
CASSGGPTIYEQYF
TGTGCCAGTTCCGGAGGGCCGACGATCTACGAGCAGTACTTC
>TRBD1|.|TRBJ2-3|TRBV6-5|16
CASSYLQQGFRDTQYF
TGTGCCAGCAGTTACTTACAACAGGGGTTCAGGGATACGCAGTATTTT
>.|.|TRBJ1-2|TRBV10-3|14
CATRGGQGSYGYTF
TGTGCCACGCGCGGTGGGCAGGGGAGCTATGGCTACACCTTC
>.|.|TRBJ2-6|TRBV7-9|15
CASNPGSSGANVLTF
TGTGCCAGCAACCCGGGATCCTCTGGGGCCAACGTCCTGACTTTC
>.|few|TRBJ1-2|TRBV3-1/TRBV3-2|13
CASSQGLSRGYTF
TGTGCCAGCAGCCAAGGACTCAGTAGGGGCTACACCTTC
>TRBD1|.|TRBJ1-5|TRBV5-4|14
CAMQTGWGDQPQHF
TGTGCCATGCAGACAGGGTGGGGGGATCAGCCCCAGCATTTT